The 23 T cell receptor beta chains below come from one sample, sequenced in a study of shared clonotypes between healthy human individuals. Libraries were prepared by immunoSEQ multiplex PCR; TCRdb keeps only in-frame clonotypes and omits some of them. The sample yields about 95,000 clones, roughly two thirds seen once. Specimen: memory CD8+ T cells sorted from blood. Regarding subset: CD45RO+ cells pooled with CCR7-negative TemRA cells. The receptors derive from a man aged 30 to 39 in good health.

The J gene is TRBJ2-7, the V gene TRBV7-2, with 8 bases that match TRBD2. Germline trimming cut 3 bases from V and 0 bases from J; bases unmatched to any gene: 7. The CDR3 consists of 16 residues. Germline loops: CDR1 SGHTA, CDR2 FQGNSA. The CDR3 reads CASSFSKREYSYEQYF. DNA of the CDR3: TGTGCCAGCAGCTTTTCTAAGCGGGAGTACTCCTACGAGCAGTACTTC.

V is TRBV4-1 and J is TRBJ2-7; TRBD2 aligns across 7 bases. The J segment lost 0 bases and the V segment lost 2 bases, leaving 1 base of the junction unmatched. Germline V gene sequence: CDR1 MGHRA, CDR2 YSYEKL. The CDR3 runs to 14 residues. The chain's CDR3 is CASSQSGVSYEQYF. Here the CDR3 DNA reads TGCGCCAGCAGCCAAAGCGGGGTCTCCTACGAGCAGTACTTC.

This clone showed up just a few times. V is TRBV14 and J is TRBJ2-7, with 12 bases that match TRBD2. V lost 1 base to trimming and J lost 0 bases; unmatched junction nucleotides: 1. The germline V gene has CDR1 SGHDN and CDR2 FVKESK. The CDR3 extends over 16 amino acids. CDR3 sequence: CASSQGTSGNSYEQYF. Here the CDR3 DNA reads TGTGCCAGCAGCCAAGGGACTAGCGGGAACTCCTACGAGCAGTACTTC.

With respect to this clone: A much more abundant neighbour one base away suggests this may be a read error. Other DNA sequences in the same sample also yield this CDR3. V gene TRBV6-5 combines with J gene TRBJ2-7; no clear D gene. Trimming left V 5 bases short and J 3 bases short, with 5 bases between. CDR1 and CDR2 (germline): MNHEY, SVGAGI. This CDR3 has 11 amino acids. In nucleotides, the CDR3 is TGTGCCAGCAGTACCAACTACGAGCAGTACTTC. Translation gives CASSTNYEQYF.

The gene calls are TRBV28 and TRBJ1-5, with a tentative D call TRBD1 (5 bases). The length of the CDR3 is 14 residues. Trimming stripped 5 bases from V and 0 bases from J, with 8 bases between. Looked up from germline, CDR1 is MDHEN and CDR2 is SYDVKM. The CDR3 nucleotides are TGTGCCAGCAGTGAGGGGTATAGCAATCAGCCCCAGCATTTT. Amino acid sequence: CASSEGYSNQPQHF.

J is TRBJ2-3 and V is TRBV6-4, with D possibly TRBD2 on 6 matching bases. The CDR3 sequence is 15 residues long. Germline CDR1 MRHNA, CDR2 SNTAGT. V lost 5 bases to trimming and J lost 7 bases, with 19 bases between them. The CDR3 here is CASSPGAGIGYTQYF. In DNA form, the CDR3 reads TGTGCCAGCAGTCCCGGGGCGGGAATCGGGTATACGCAGTATTTT.

The chain uses TRBV4-1 and TRBJ2-7; D gene ambiguous. Per the germline V gene, CDR1 is MGHRA and CDR2 is YSYEKL. The CDR3 sequence is 14 residues long. V lost 4 bases to trimming and J lost 2 bases, with 12 bases between them. CDR3 in amino acids: CASSPPLLPYEQYF. The CDR3, as DNA: TGCGCCAGCAGCCCACCACTACTCCCCTACGAGCAGTACTTC.

V and J are TRBV27 and TRBJ1-4; D is possibly TRBD1 (5 bases). Germline CDR1 MNHEY, CDR2 SMNVEV (reference sequence). CDR3 length: 14 residues. With 2 bases removed from V and 6 bases from J, the gap between germline ends came to 10 bases. Here the CDR3 reads CASSLLGQDEKLFF. CDR3 sequence (DNA): TGTGCCAGCAGTTTACTGGGGCAGGATGAAAAACTGTTTTTT.

V and J are TRBV25-1 and TRBJ1-1; D is ambiguous. The CDR3 runs 15 residues. Germline CDR1 reads MGHDK; CDR2 reads SYGVNS. V was clipped by 2 bases and J by 1 base, with 11 bases between them. The CDR3 region is CASSEVSESNTEAFF. The CDR3 nucleotides are TGTGCCAGCAGTGAAGTATCAGAGTCGAACACTGAAGCTTTCTTT.

The chain uses TRBV4-3 and TRBJ2-1; 7 positions agree with TRBD2. The CDR3 covers 16 residues. Germline assignment: CDR1 LGHNA and CDR2 YSLEER. V shed 3 bases and J 9 bases; nucleotides not matched to a gene: 14. The CDR3 nucleotides are TGCGCCAGCAGCCAGGACGCCGGAACTAGCGAAGGTGAGCAGTTCTTC. Its translation is CASSQDAGTSEGEQFF.

The gene calls are TRBV6-1 and TRBJ2-7; D gene uncertain. The CDR3 totals 15 residues. V lost 6 bases and J lost 3, with 18 bases in between. Germline loops: CDR1 MNHNS, CDR2 SASEGT. The CDR3 sequence: CASRRQLRPDYEQYF. The CDR3 DNA follows: TGTGCCAGCAGGCGCCAACTTCGTCCCGACTACGAGCAGTACTTC.

This clone was seen ten or more times. V and J are TRBV9 and TRBJ2-7; TRBD2 agrees at 13 bases. V trimming: 3 bases; J trimming: 3 bases; junction bases outside the gene matches: 6. CDR1 and CDR2 from the germline V gene are SGDLS and YYNGEE. The CDR3 is made up of 16 amino acids. The CDR3 loop reads CASSALGTSGIYEQYF. The CDR3 nucleotides are TGTGCCAGCAGCGCTTTAGGGACTAGCGGGATCTACGAGCAGTACTTC.

The CDR3 nucleotides are TGTGCCACCCGGACGGTCGACTATGGCTACACCTTC. Residues: CATRTVDYGYTF. The chain recombines TRBV10-3 with TRBJ1-2; D gene uncertain. V was trimmed by 10 bases and J by 3 bases, leaving 12 bases between them. Germline loops: CDR1 ENHRY, CDR2 SYGVKD. The CDR3 has 12 residues.

CDR3: CASSLLAQGANIQYF. CDR3 DNA: TGTGCCAGCAGTTTATTGGCCCAGGGGGCAAACATTCAGTACTTC. The chain uses TRBV28 and TRBJ2-4; 8 nucleotides align to TRBD1. Germline CDR1 reads MDHEN; CDR2 reads SYDVKM. J gave up 6 bases and V 1 base, and 5 bases lay outside the gene matches. The CDR3 runs 15 residues.

A word on this clone: The sample contains more than one DNA sequence encoding this CDR3. This chain connects TRBV18 to TRBJ2-7, with 13 bases matching TRBD2. In germline, CDR1 is KGHSH, CDR2 LQKENI. The CDR3 consists of 16 residues. J lost 2 bases, V lost 3 bases, and 4 bases had no gene match. CDR3 protein: CASSPRLAGGPYEQYF. Written as DNA, the CDR3 is TGTGCCAGCTCACCCCGACTAGCGGGAGGTCCCTACGAGCAGTACTTC. The complete variable domain, with remaining parts taken from reference TRBV18 and TRBJ2-7, reads NAGVMQNPRHLVRRRGQEARLRCSPMKGHSHVYWYRQLPEEGLKFMVYLQKENIIDESGMPKERFSAEFPKEGPSILRIQQVVRGDSAAYFCASSPRLAGGPYEQYFGPGTRLTVT.

In its sample, this clone was seen a few times. The chain couples TRBV27 to TRBJ2-7; D perhaps matches TRBD2 (6 bases). Germline CDR1 reads MNHEY; CDR2 reads SMNVEV (reference sequence). The CDR3 spans 12 residues. Trimming cost V 7 bases and J 4 bases, with 11 bases left between them. The CDR3, as DNA: TGTGCCAGCATCGGGGGATTATACGAGCAGTACTTC. The encoded protein is CASIGGLYEQYF.

This clone was detected only once. In DNA form, the CDR3 reads TGTGCCAGCAGTGACAAGGCTAGCGGGACTACCTACGAGCAGTACTTC. Amino acid sequence: CASSDKASGTTYEQYF. This chain connects TRBV25-1 to TRBJ2-7; 9 positions agree with TRBD2. The ends lost 3 bases at V and 2 bases at J; junction bases unmatched: 8. CDR3 size: 16 residues. Germline CDR1 is MGHDK and CDR2 is SYGVNS.

V is TRBV5-1 and J is TRBJ1-3; D perhaps matches TRBD1 (5 bases). From germline, CDR1 is SGHRS and CDR2 YFSETQ. V lost 7 bases and J lost 1, with 18 bases in between. This CDR3 contains 16 residues. This CDR3 reads CASGPGLPLSGNTIYF. CDR3 coding DNA: TGCGCCAGCGGCCCGGGACTTCCTTTATCTGGAAACACCATATATTTT.

V gene TRBV27 combines with J gene TRBJ2-1, with TRBD2 matching 11 bases. V was pared by 0 bases and J by 4 bases, with 11 bases of the junction left unmatched. The V gene's germline CDR1 is MNHEY and CDR2 SMNVEV (reference sequence). There are 19 residues in the CDR3. CDR3 sequence: CASSLSPILAGDPYNEQFF. CDR3 DNA sequence: TGTGCCAGCAGTTTATCCCCAATACTAGCGGGAGATCCGTACAATGAGCAGTTCTTC.

CDR3 protein: CASSLAPGGRELFF. CDR3 nucleotides: TGTGCCAGCAGCTTAGCGCCGGGGGGTCGTGAGCTGTTTTTT. The gene calls are TRBV7-9 and TRBJ2-2; 7 bases match TRBD2. Germline V gives CDR1 SEHNR, CDR2 FQNEAQ (reference sequence). The CDR3 runs to 14 residues. Losses at the gene ends were 0 bases for V and 11 bases for J; bases not matched to a gene: 6.

The rearrangement joins TRBV29-1 to TRBJ2-5; D gene unclear. Trimming pared 8 bases from V and 5 bases from J, leaving 18 bases between. Per germline, CDR1 SQVTM and CDR2 ANQGSEA. This CDR3 has 13 amino acids. DNA for the CDR3: TGCAGCCTTCGGAGACGGGTGGGGGAGACCCAGTACTTC. This gives the protein CSLRRRVGETQYF.

This chain links TRBV18 with TRBJ1-5; D not certain. This CDR3 is built from 15 residues. V lost 5 bases and J lost 2, with 13 bases in between. Per germline, CDR1 KGHSH and CDR2 LQKENI. The CDR3 is CASSVDPEGNQPQHF. The DNA for the CDR3 is TGTGCCAGCTCAGTGGACCCCGAGGGCAATCAGCCCCAGCATTTT.

The V call is TRBV11-2, the J call TRBJ2-5, with a tentative D call TRBD2 (6 bases). This CDR3 has 13 amino acids. V was shortened by 6 bases and J by 3 bases, with 11 bases between the two germline ends. The V gene's germline CDR1 is SGHAT and CDR2 FQNNGV. The CDR3 coding sequence is TGTGCCAGCAGTGCTAGCGTAGAAGAGACCCAGTACTTC. This gives the protein CASSASVEETQYF.